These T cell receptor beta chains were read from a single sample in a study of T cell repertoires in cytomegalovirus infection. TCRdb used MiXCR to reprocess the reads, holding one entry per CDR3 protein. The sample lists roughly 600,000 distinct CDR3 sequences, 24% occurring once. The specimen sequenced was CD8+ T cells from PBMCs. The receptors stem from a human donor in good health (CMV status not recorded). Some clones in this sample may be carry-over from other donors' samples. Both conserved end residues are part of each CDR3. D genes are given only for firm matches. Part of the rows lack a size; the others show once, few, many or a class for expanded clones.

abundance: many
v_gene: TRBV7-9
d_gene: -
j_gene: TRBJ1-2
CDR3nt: TGTGCCAGCAGCTTAGACTGGCAGCTCTATGGCTACACCTTC
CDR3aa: CASSLDWQLYGYTF

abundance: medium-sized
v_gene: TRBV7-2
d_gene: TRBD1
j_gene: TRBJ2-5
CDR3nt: TGTGCCAGCAGCCCGTGGACAGGGGATCAAGAGACCCAGTACTTC
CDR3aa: CASSPWTGDQETQYF

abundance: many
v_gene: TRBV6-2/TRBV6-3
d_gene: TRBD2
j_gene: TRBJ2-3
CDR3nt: TGTGCCAGCAGTTACTCGGCGGGGGGGCCAGATACGCAGTATTTT
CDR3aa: CASSYSAGGPDTQYF

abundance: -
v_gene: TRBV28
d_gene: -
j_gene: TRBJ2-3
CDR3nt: TGTGCCAGCGGCCAACAGGGTTCATTGAGCACAGATACGCAGTATTTT
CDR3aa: CASGQQGSLSTDTQYF

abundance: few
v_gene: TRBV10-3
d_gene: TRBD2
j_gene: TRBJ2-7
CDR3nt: TGTGCCATCACCGGGACTAGCGGTCGAGGATCCTACGAGCAGTACTTC
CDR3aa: CAITGTSGRGSYEQYF

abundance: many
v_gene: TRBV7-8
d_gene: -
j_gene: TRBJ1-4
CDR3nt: TGTGCCAGCAGCTTAACTGGGTTTAATGAAAAACTGTTTTTT
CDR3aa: CASSLTGFNEKLFF

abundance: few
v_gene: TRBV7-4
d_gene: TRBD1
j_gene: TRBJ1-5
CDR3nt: TGTGCCAGCAGTTCGGGCCCAGGGGGGATCCGGCCCCAGCATTTT
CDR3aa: CASSSGPGGIRPQHF

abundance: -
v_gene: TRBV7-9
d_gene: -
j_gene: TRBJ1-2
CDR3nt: TGTGCCAGCAGCTTCGTTAGAGGGGCTAATGGCTACACCTTC
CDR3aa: CASSFVRGANGYTF

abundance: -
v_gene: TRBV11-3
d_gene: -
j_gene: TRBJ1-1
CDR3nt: TGTGCCAGCAGCTTGGGGGGAGCGGACACTGAAGCTTTCTTT
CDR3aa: CASSLGGADTEAFF

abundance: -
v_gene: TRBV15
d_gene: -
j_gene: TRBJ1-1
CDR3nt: TGTGCCACCAGCAGAAGACTTAACACTGAAGCTTTCTTT
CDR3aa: CATSRRLNTEAFF